The 10 T cell receptor beta chains given below trace back to one sample, sequenced in a study of technical replicates of blood from a handful of donors (dated 2017 in TCRdb). Library prep was done by the immunoSEQ multiplex PCR assay. TCRdb carries this immuneACCESS record with in-frame sequences only. Its versions omit some clonotypes, under half of them owing to an unresolved V gene in the studies checked, with the rest unexplained. A total of more than 65,000 clones appear in this sample, nearly 98% of them only once. The top ten clones comprise roughly 0.3% of the sample. Sequenced input: T cells isolated from PBMCs. The receptors were gathered from a human donor in good health.

The rearrangement links TRBV6-6 to TRBJ2-1; no reliable D call. The V gene's germline CDR1 is MNHNY and CDR2 SVGAGI (reference sequence). V lost 10 bases and J lost 0, with 13 bases in between. The CDR3 is made up of 14 amino acids. The chain's CDR3 is CATSSISSYNEQFF. CDR3 bases: TGTGCCACCTCGTCTATTAGCTCCTACAATGAGCAGTTCTTC.

J is TRBJ2-7 and V is TRBV13; D is unclear. Germline V gives CDR1 PRHDT, CDR2 FYEKMQ (reference sequence). V was shortened by 1 base and J by 3 bases, with 4 bases between the two germline ends. The length of the CDR3 is 12 residues. CDR3 in amino acids: CASSLDGYEQYF. The CDR3, as DNA: TGTGCCAGCAGCTTAGACGGCTACGAGCAGTACTTC.

This chain joins TRBV5-1 and TRBJ2-1; D is possibly TRBD2 (6 bases). Per germline, CDR1 SGHRS and CDR2 YFSETQ. This CDR3 contains 13 residues. V was cut by 4 bases and J by 10 bases, with 15 bases left in between. As DNA, the CDR3 is TGCGCCAGCAGCCTGACTAGTATGGGCGAGCAGTTCTTC. Translation: CASSLTSMGEQFF.

The chain joins TRBV7-2 to TRBJ1-2; maybe TRBD1 (5 bases). CDR1 is SGHTA, CDR2 FQGNSA, per germline. This CDR3 is 15 amino acids long. Trimming removed 4 bases at V and 1 base at J, with 13 bases between. Written as DNA, the CDR3 is TGTGCCAGCAGCTATCGGACACTCATTAACTATGGCTACACCTTC. Its protein product is CASSYRTLINYGYTF.

This clone was found once. This CDR3 reads CASSEHLVAYSNQPQHF. The CDR3 DNA sequence: TGTGCCAGCAGTGAACACCTCGTCGCCTATAGCAATCAGCCCCAGCATTTT. The chain is built from TRBV6-1 and TRBJ1-5; the D is unclear. CDR1 and CDR2 (germline): MNHNS, SASEGT. This CDR3 is 17 amino acids long. Trimming cost V 2 bases and J 0 bases, with 14 bases left between them.

This chain links TRBV11-3 with TRBJ1-3; TRBD1 aligns across 11 bases. The V and J ends lost 4 bases and 5 bases, in that order; junction bases with no gene match: 7. CDR1 SGHNT and CDR2 YENEEA come from the germline V gene. This CDR3 region has 16 residues. The CDR3 region has the DNA TGTGCCAGCAGCTCGAGGACAGGGGGCTTGAGAAACACCATATATTTT. It translates to CASSSRTGGLRNTIYF.

The chain carries TRBV28 and TRBJ2-6; the D is unclear. V was trimmed by 5 bases and J by 1 base, leaving 6 bases between them. This CDR3 comprises 14 residues. Germline assignment: CDR1 MDHEN and CDR2 SYDVKM. CDR3 protein: CASSPPSGANVLTF. The CDR3, as DNA: TGTGCCAGCAGTCCTCCGTCTGGGGCCAACGTCCTGACTTTC.

This clone came up once. The chain joins TRBV6-5 to TRBJ2-7; tentatively, D is TRBD2 (6 bases). This CDR3 has 13 amino acids. Looked up from germline, CDR1 is MNHEY and CDR2 is SVGAGI. V was shortened by 8 bases and J by 5 bases, with 16 bases between the two germline ends. The CDR3, as DNA: TGTGCCAGCTTTACCCTCGGGGGAGACGAGCAGTACTTC. Protein: CASFTLGGDEQYF.

The chain employs TRBV6-5 and TRBJ1-1; TRBD1 might be the D (5 bases). This CDR3 has 14 amino acids. Germline CDR1 is MNHEY and CDR2 is SVGAGI. Between the trimmed V and J ends, which lost 5 bases and 3 bases, there was a span of 13 bases. CDR3 protein: CASSGGTYYTEAFF. The CDR3 region has the DNA TGTGCCAGCAGTGGCGGGACTTATTACACTGAAGCTTTCTTT.

The rearrangement joins TRBV9 to TRBJ1-1; a possible D gene is TRBD1 (5 bases). Trimming shortened V by 2 bases and J by 1 base, and 9 bases separated the two germline ends. The CDR3 contains 14 residues. Germline V gene sequence: CDR1 SGDLS, CDR2 YYNGEE. CDR3 amino acids: CASSVVTANTEAFF. CDR3 nucleotide sequence: TGTGCCAGCAGCGTTGTGACAGCGAACACTGAAGCTTTCTTT.